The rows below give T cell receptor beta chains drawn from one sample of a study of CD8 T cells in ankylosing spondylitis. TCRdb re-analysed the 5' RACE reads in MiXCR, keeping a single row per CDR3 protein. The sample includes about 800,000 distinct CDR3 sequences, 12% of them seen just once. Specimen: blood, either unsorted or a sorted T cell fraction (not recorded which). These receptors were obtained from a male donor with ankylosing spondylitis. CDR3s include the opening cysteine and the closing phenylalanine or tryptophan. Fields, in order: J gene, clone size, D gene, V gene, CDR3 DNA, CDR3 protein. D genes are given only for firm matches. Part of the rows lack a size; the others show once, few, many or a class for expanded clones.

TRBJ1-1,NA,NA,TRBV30,TGTGCCTGGAGTCTTACGAACACTGAAGCTTTCTTT,CAWSLTNTEAFF
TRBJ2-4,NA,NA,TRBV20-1,TGCAGTGCTAGTCGCGTCAGGGGTTCCAAAAACATTCAGTACTTC,CSASRVRGSKNIQYF
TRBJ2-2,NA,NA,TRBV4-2,TGTGCCAGCAGCCAGAAGGATGGGACGGAGAACACCGGGGAGCTGTTTTTT,CASSQKDGTENTGELFF
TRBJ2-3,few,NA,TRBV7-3,TGTGCCAGCAGCTTAAGGCCCCAGGATACGCAGTATTTT,CASSLRPQDTQYF
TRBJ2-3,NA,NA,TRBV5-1,TGCGCCACCAGCTTGGTGCAGGGCAAAGATACGCAGTATTTT,CATSLVQGKDTQYF
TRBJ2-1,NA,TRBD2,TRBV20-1,TGCAGTGCTAGTAAAAGCGGGAGGGCCCTGGTCCACAATGAGCAGTTCTTC,CSASKSGRALVHNEQFF
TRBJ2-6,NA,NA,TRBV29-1,TGCAGCGTATTTCAGGGTTCTGGGGCCAACGTCCTGACTTTC,CSVFQGSGANVLTF
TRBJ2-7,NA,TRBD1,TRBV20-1,TGCAGTGCCCCAAGGGACAGTGGGAACTACGAGCAGTACTTC,CSAPRDSGNYEQYF
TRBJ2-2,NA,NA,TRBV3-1,TGTGCCAGCAGCCAAGATCCCCACGGGAACACCGGGGAGCTGTTTTTT,CASSQDPHGNTGELFF
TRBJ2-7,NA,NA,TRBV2,TGTGCCAGCAGTTTATCACAGGAAACGGAGCAGTACTTC,CASSLSQETEQYF
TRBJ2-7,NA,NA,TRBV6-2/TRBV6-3,TGTGCCAGCAGTTTACGGACTATATACGAGCAGTACTTC,CASSLRTIYEQYF
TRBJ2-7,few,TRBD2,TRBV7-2,TGTGCCAGCAGCTTAGTAAGCGGGAAGCCCTACGAGCAGTACTTC,CASSLVSGKPYEQYF
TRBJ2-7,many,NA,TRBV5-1,TGCGCCAGCAGCTTGGATTGGGGAAACCGCTTCACCCCAACCTACGAGCAGTACTTC,CASSLDWGNRFTPTYEQYF
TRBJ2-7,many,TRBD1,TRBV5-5,TGTGCCAGCAGCTCTACTACCCGGGCCCCGGACAGGGTCGAGCAGTACTTC,CASSSTTRAPDRVEQYF
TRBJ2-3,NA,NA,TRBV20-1,TGCAGTGCTAGAGGCCACAGAGTCCGGGTTACGCAGTATTTT,CSARGHRVRVTQYF
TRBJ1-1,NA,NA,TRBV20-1,TGCAGTGCTACAGGGGCGACTGAAGCTTTCTTT,CSATGATEAFF
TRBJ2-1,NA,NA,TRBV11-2,TGTGCCAGCAGCGGGCCCGGCGATGAGCAGTTCTTC,CASSGPGDEQFF
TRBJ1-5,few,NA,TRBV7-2,TGTGCCAGCAGCATGCAGGCTTCAGGTCAGCCCCAGCATTTT,CASSMQASGQPQHF
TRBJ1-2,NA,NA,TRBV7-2,TGTGCCAGCAGCTTAGAGTTTCACGGATTAACAGGCTACACCTTC,CASSLEFHGLTGYTF
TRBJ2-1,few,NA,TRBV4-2,TGTGCCAGCAGCCAAGTTAACGACCCCATGGGCTACAATGAGCAGTTCTTC,CASSQVNDPMGYNEQFF
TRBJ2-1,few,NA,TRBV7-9,TGTGCCAGCAGCTTGGGCAGGGGCGTCTACAATGAGCAGTTCTTC,CASSLGRGVYNEQFF
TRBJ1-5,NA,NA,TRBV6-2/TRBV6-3,TGTGCCAGCAGTTACTCATCCCTTAGGACGGGGCCGCCCCAGCATTTT,CASSYSSLRTGPPQHF
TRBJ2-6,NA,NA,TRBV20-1,TGCAGTGCTAGAGTGGGGGGCTCTGGGGCCAACGTCCTGACTTTC,CSARVGGSGANVLTF
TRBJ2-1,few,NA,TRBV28,TGTGCCAGCAGTTCTAGACGCTCCTACAATGAGCAGTTCTTC,CASSSRRSYNEQFF
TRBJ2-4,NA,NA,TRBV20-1,TGCAGTGCTAGCCCATACTGGGTAGCCAAAAACATTCAGTACTTC,CSASPYWVAKNIQYF
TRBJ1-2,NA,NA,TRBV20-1,TGCAGTGCTAGAGATCGGGACTGGCGAATCTATGGCTACACCTTC,CSARDRDWRIYGYTF
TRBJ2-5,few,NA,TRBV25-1,TGTGCCAGCAGGGCCTGGGGCGCGGAGACCCAGTACTTC,CASRAWGAETQYF
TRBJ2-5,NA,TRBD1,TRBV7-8,TGTGCCAGCAGCCATACAGGGGCAGAGACCCAGTACTTC,CASSHTGAETQYF
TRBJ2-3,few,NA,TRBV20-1,TGCAGTGCCTGGGTCCTGAGGGGCACAGATACGCAGTATTTT,CSAWVLRGTDTQYF
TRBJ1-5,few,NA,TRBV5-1,TGCGCCAGCAGCATCTGGGGGGGGCAGCCCCAGCATTTT,CASSIWGGQPQHF
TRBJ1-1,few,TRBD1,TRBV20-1,TGCAGTGCTGGGCTCCCGGGACAGGAATCCTGGGGGACTGAAGCTTTCTTT,CSAGLPGQESWGTEAFF
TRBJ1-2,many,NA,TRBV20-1,TGCAGTGGGGGAGACGGTTCCTATGGCTACACCTTC,CSGGDGSYGYTF
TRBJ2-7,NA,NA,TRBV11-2,TGTGCCAGCAGCGACAGCAGGGGAGGATACGAGCAGTACTTC,CASSDSRGGYEQYF
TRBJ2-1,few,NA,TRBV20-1,TGCAGTGCTTCTAGACTTAGCTCCTACAATGAGCAGTTCTTC,CSASRLSSYNEQFF
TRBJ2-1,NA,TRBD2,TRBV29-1,TGCAGCGTCAAGGCTAGCGGGACTTGGGGCGAGCAGTTCTTC,CSVKASGTWGEQFF
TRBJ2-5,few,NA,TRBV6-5,TGTGCCAGCAGTTACTCGACTTCGACAGCCCAAGAGACCCAGTACTTC,CASSYSTSTAQETQYF